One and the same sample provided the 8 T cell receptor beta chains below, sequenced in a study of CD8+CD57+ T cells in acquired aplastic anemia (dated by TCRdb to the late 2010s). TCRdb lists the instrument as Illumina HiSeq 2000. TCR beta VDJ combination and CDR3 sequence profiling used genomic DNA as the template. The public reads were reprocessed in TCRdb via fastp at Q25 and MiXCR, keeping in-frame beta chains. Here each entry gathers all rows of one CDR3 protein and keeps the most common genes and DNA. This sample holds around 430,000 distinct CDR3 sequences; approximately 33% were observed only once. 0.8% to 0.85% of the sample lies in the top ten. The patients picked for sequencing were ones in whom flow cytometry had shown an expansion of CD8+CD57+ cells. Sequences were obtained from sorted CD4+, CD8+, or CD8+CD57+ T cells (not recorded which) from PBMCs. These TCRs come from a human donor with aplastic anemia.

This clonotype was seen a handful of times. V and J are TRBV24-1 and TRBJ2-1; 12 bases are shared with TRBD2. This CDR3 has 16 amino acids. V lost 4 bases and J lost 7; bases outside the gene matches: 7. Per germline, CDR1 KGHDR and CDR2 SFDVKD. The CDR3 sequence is CATSDHLAGGPNEQFF. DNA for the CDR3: TGTGCCACCAGTGACCACCTAGCGGGAGGGCCAAATGAGCAGTTCTTC.

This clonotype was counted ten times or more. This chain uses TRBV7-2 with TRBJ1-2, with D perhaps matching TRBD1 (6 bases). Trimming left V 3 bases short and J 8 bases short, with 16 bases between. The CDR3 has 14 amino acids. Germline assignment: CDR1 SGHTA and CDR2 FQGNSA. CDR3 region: CASSFETGRYGYTF. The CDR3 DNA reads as TGTGCCAGCAGCTTCGAGACAGGTCGGTACGGCTACACCTTC.

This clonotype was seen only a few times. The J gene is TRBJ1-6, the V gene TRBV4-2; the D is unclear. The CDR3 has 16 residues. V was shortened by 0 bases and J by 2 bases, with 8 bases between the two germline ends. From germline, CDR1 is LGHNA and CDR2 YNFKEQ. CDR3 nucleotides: TGTGCCAGCAGCCAAGATAGTACAGCCTATAATTCACCCCTCCACTTT. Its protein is CASSQDSTAYNSPLHF.

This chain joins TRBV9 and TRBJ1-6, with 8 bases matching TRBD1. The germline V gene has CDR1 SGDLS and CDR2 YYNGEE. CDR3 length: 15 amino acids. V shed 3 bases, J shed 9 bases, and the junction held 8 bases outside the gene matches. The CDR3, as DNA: TGTGCCAGCAGCGCCACAGGGGGGCTGGGTTCACCCCTCCACTTT. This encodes CASSATGGLGSPLHF.

Here the CDR3 reads CASSVDVITDTQYF. The CDR3 bases are TGTGCCAGCAGCGTAGATGTAATCACAGATACGCAGTATTTT. The J gene is TRBJ2-3, the V gene TRBV9; D gene ambiguous. Germline V gives CDR1 SGDLS, CDR2 YYNGEE. The ends were cut back, 0 bases at V and 2 bases at J, with 7 bases in the middle. The CDR3 runs 14 residues.

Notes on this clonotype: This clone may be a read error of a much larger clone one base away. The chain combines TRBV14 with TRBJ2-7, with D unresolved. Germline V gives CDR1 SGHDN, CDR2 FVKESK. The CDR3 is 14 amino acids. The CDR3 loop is CASSQDLTWYERYF. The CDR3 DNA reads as TGTGCCAGCAGCCAAGATCTGACGTGGTACGAGCGGTACTTC.

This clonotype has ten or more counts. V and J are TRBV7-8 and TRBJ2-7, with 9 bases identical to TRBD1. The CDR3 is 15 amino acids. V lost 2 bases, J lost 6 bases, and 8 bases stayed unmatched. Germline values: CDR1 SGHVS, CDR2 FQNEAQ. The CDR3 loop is CASSLPGQGTGEQYF. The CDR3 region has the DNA TGTGCCAGCAGCTTACCGGGACAGGGAACCGGCGAGCAGTACTTC.

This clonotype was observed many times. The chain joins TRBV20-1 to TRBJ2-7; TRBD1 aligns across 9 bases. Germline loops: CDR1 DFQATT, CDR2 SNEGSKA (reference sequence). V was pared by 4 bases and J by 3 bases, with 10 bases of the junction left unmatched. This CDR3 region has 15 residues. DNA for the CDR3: TGCAGTGCTAAATCCGGGACAGGGTCTTACTACGAGCAGTACTTC. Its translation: CSAKSGTGSYYEQYF.